The 10 T cell receptor beta chains reported below all come from one sample, sequenced in a study of blood T cell repertoires in COVID-19. The protocol was immunoSEQ multiplex PCR, while the TCRdb copy is restricted to in-frame clones and leaves out a portion. The sample lists around 380,000 clones; around 87% were seen once. Specimen: PBMCs or T cells enriched from blood (not recorded which). The receptors stem from a man aged 30-40 years who had recovered from COVID-19.

The chain combines TRBV12-3 or TRBV12-4 with TRBJ2-1; D is undetermined. The CDR3 contains 13 residues. The V end lost 8 bases, the J end lost 10 bases, and 18 bases lay between the germline ends. The CDR3 here is CASEASTMREQFF. The CDR3 DNA reads TGTGCCAGCGAAGCAAGTACAATGAGGGAGCAGTTCTTC.

The chain couples TRBV19 to TRBJ1-1, with D perhaps matching TRBD1 (6 bases). This CDR3 is 13 amino acids long. The germline V and J ends were trimmed by 9 bases and 1 base, with 12 bases remaining between them. From germline, CDR1 is LNHDA and CDR2 SQIVND (reference sequence). CDR3 bases: TGTGCCAGCAGACAGGTGGAGAACACTGAAGCTTTCTTT. Translation gives CASRQVENTEAFF.

The chain recombines TRBV19 with TRBJ1-1; D perhaps matches TRBD1 (5 bases). The CDR3 is made up of 14 amino acids. Germline V gene lookup returns CDR1 LNHDA and CDR2 SQIVND (reference sequence). V was trimmed by 6 bases and J by 5 bases, leaving 16 bases between them. The CDR3 protein is CASRVGGIGTEAFF. The CDR3 DNA reads as TGTGCCAGTAGAGTGGGGGGGATCGGGACTGAAGCTTTCTTT.

This chain joins TRBV19 and TRBJ1-6; 7 nucleotides match TRBD1. CDR3 length: 13 residues. After removal of 3 bases from V and 10 bases from J, the junction contained 3 bases not matched to a gene. The germline gives CDR1 LNHDA, CDR2 SQIVND (reference sequence). The CDR3 region has the DNA TGTGCCAGTAGTATCAGGGGGGAATCACCCCTCCACTTT. It translates to CASSIRGESPLHF.

V and J are TRBV7-9 and TRBJ1-1; no definite D call. CDR1 is SEHNR and CDR2 is FQNEAQ in the germline V gene (reference sequence). V lost 3 bases to trimming and J lost 3 bases, with 14 bases between them. The CDR3 sequence is 15 residues long. The CDR3: CASSFDAIGDTEAFF. In DNA form, the CDR3 reads TGTGCCAGCAGCTTTGATGCTATCGGGGACACTGAAGCTTTCTTT.

This clone was detected only once. The chain uses TRBV5-6 and TRBJ1-3; no clear D. Deletions cut 4 bases from V and 0 bases from J, with 14 bases between. The CDR3 loop spans 16 amino acids. Germline V lookup: CDR1 SGHDT, CDR2 YYEEEE. The DNA of the CDR3 is TGTGCCAGCAGCCTGGGTTCAGTCGCCTCTGGAAACACCATATATTTT. Amino acid sequence: CASSLGSVASGNTIYF.

On this clone: The sample carries other DNA sequences with the same CDR3. The rearrangement uses TRBV27 and TRBJ1-2, with unresolved D. V lost 2 bases and J 8 bases, leaving 12 bases between the germline ends. The CDR3 has 13 residues. The germline gives CDR1 MNHEY, CDR2 SMNVEV (reference sequence). CDR3 in amino acids: CASSLSSSGGYTF. For the CDR3, the DNA is TGTGCCAGCAGTTTAAGCAGTTCGGGAGGCTACACCTTC.

The chain links TRBV28 to TRBJ1-2, with unresolved D. Deletions cut 3 bases from V and 8 bases from J, with 13 bases between. The CDR3 totals 13 residues. From germline, CDR1 is MDHEN and CDR2 SYDVKM. CDR3 coding DNA: TGTGCCAGCAGTTTGTCCGGACTCGCGGGCTACACCTTC. This translates into CASSLSGLAGYTF.

This rearrangement joins TRBV2 to TRBJ1-2; 8 nucleotides align to TRBD1. Germline V lookup: CDR1 SNHLY, CDR2 FYNNEI. The J segment lost 7 bases and the V segment lost 5 bases, leaving 3 bases of the junction unmatched. The CDR3 runs 12 residues. In DNA, the CDR3 is TGTGCCAGCAGTCGTGACAGGGGTGGCTACACCTTC. Residues: CASSRDRGGYTF.

The chain links TRBV7-9 to TRBJ1-5, with 7 bases aligning to TRBD1. After removal of 1 base from V and 2 bases from J, the junction contained 8 bases not matched to a gene. The V gene's germline CDR1 is SEHNR and CDR2 FQNEAQ (reference sequence). The CDR3 is made up of 17 amino acids. The CDR3 sequence is CASSLGGGGMGNQPQHF. CDR3 coding DNA: TGTGCCAGCAGCTTAGGTGGAGGGGGCATGGGCAATCAGCCCCAGCATTTT.